The T cell receptor (beta chain) under discussion was sequenced for a study of T cell clonotyping in hematopoietic cell transplantation. At the level of the study: Pretransplant recipient samples were taken after cytoreduction. Study observations and caveats: After transplant, recipient diversity fell while pathologically expanded clonotypes grew through day 180. Cells were unsorted, so CD4 and CD8 contributions were not separated.

TCRdb's copy holds only in-frame clones and misses some; the assay was immunoSEQ multiplex PCR. The sample comprises tens of thousands of clones, 90% to 96% of which are singletons, and roughly 1.5% rests with the top ten. Time point given: recipient sample about 28 days before transplant, after cytoreduction. A note on this clone: The antigen is unknown.

This specimen was peripheral blood mononuclear cells, taken before stem cell transplant. This TCR was sampled from a woman aged 45 to 65 with acute myeloid leukemia. Some clones in this sample may be carry-over from other donors' samples.

CDR3 protein: CASSAPTGNYGYTF. CDR3 nucleotides: TGCGCCAGCAGCGCCCCGACGGGAAACTATGGCTACACCTTC. The J gene is TRBJ1-2, the V gene TRBV5-1; D is unresolved. This CDR3 has 14 amino acids. V shed 4 bases and J shed 2 bases, with 12 bases lying between them. Looked up from germline, CDR1 is SGHRS and CDR2 is YFSETQ.